The clone carrying this T cell receptor beta chain has a single count. This CDR3 comprises 16 residues. Germline values: CDR1 SGHRS, CDR2 YFSETQ. The V segment lost 0 bases and the J segment 7 bases; nucleotides outside the gene matches: 13. This specimen belongs to a study of CD8 T cells in Susac syndrome. Roughly 0.45 to 1 ug RNA was reverse transcribed with random hexamers. TCRdb processed the immunoSEQ multiplex PCR reads anew with MiXCR; each CDR3 protein has one entry. The data contain about 130,000 distinct CDR3 sequences, 90% to 95% of them seen just once; the ten biggest clones take up about 0.12%.

The clonotype was recovered from a human donor with multiple sclerosis. Sequencing was done on a sample of CD4+ T cells from PBMCs. The chain recombines TRBV5-1 with TRBJ2-7, with TRBD2 matching 7 bases. DNA for the CDR3: TGCGCCAGCAGCTTGGGGGTCGGCGGGAGAACGGAAGAGCAGTACTTC. This codes for CASSLGVGGRTEEQYF.